This record looks at one T cell receptor (beta chain) sequence and its context. The PCR ran on 60 Vbeta and 13 Jbeta primers. Here immunoSEQ multiplex PCR was the method, and the copy in TCRdb shows in-frame clones only, minus some. The sample holds about 300,000 clones, about nine tenths seen once. CDR1 and CDR2 from the germline V gene are SGHVS and FQNEAQ. The CDR3 length is 14 residues. Deletions cut 3 bases from V and 3 bases from J, with 9 bases between. This sample stems from a study of cytomegalovirus exposure and HLA in healthy donors. The J gene is TRBJ1-5, the V gene TRBV7-8; D is uncertain. Sequences were obtained from PBMCs. This receptor was identified in a man aged 35-49 years in good health and CMV-seropositive. The CDR3 region is CASSFAQNNQPQHF. The CDR3 DNA is TGTGCCAGCAGCTTTGCACAGAACAATCAGCCCCAGCATTTT.